Shown below are 9 T cell receptor beta chains from a single sample sequenced in a study of T cell responses to AZD1222 COVID-19 vaccine. Generated by immunoSEQ multiplex PCR, the TCRdb table keeps only in-frame clones and is missing some. Of some 130,000 clones in the sample, nearly 95% are singletons; the top ten hold about 5%. Material: peripheral blood, obtained on day 0 of AZD1222 vaccination. These receptors were collected from an adult in good health.

V and J are TRBV12-3 or TRBV12-4 and TRBJ1-4; D gene unclear. Trimming pared 1 base from V and 8 bases from J, leaving 8 bases between. The CDR3 extends over 13 amino acids. The CDR3 protein is CASSLGVGEKLFF. CDR3 bases: TGTGCCAGCAGTTTAGGGGTCGGCGAAAAACTGTTTTTT.

The chain couples TRBV30 to TRBJ1-5; possible D gene TRBD1, 5 bases. Trimming pared 0 bases from V and 4 bases from J, leaving 10 bases between. This CDR3 contains 14 residues. Germline-derived CDR1 and CDR2 are GTSNPN and SVGIG (reference sequence). DNA for the CDR3: TGTGCCTGGAGTGTACTATCAGGGAATCAGCCCCAGCATTTT. Amino acid sequence: CAWSVLSGNQPQHF.

The chain combines TRBV9 with TRBJ1-2; D unclear. Germline CDR1 and CDR2: SGDLS and YYNGEE. The CDR3 runs to 13 residues. Trimming removed 4 bases at V and 4 bases at J, with 11 bases between. CDR3 DNA sequence: TGTGCCAGCAGCCCCGGTGTGGGCTATGGCTACACCTTC. Amino acids: CASSPGVGYGYTF.

The V and J genes are TRBV7-5 and TRBJ1-2; the table's D call, TRBD1, was not checked against the DNA. TRBV7-5 is reported as a pseudogene. This CDR3 comprises 14 residues. The CDR3 nucleotides read TGTGTCAGAGGCCCTCCGGGACAAAACTATGGCTACACCTTC. Translating gives CVRGPPGQNYGYTF.

V usage is TRBV3-1 (or the pseudogene TRBV3-2) and J usage is TRBJ1-4; D possibly corresponds to TRBD1 (6 bases). The V end was cut by 4 bases, the J end by 7 bases, with 13 bases between. There are 14 residues in the CDR3. The V gene's germline CDR1 is LGHDT and CDR2 YNNKEL (reference sequence). The CDR3 nucleotides read TGTGCCAGCAGCCCTACGAACAGGGTTGAAAAACTGTTTTTT. As protein: CASSPTNRVEKLFF.

This clone has a handful of counts. The chain combines TRBV6-5 with TRBJ2-3; TRBD1 agrees at 7 bases. Trimming removed 2 bases from V and 6 bases from J; junction bases left unmatched: 11. CDR3 length equals 16 residues. CDR1 is MNHEY and CDR2 is SVGAGI in the germline V gene. The CDR3 loop reads CASSYVGLGGADTQYF. The CDR3 region has the DNA TGTGCCAGCAGTTACGTGGGGCTAGGGGGCGCGGATACGCAGTATTTT.

This clone has a single count. The V gene is TRBV7-2, the J gene TRBJ2-7; 8 nucleotides line up with TRBD2. Germline V gives CDR1 SGHTA, CDR2 FQGNSA. Trimming cost V 2 bases and J 5 bases; bases outside gene matches: 11. The CDR3 loop spans 16 amino acids. CDR3 in DNA: TGTGCCAGCAGCTTACCCCTAGCGGGCCTCTACCACGAGCAGTACTTC. This sequence encodes CASSLPLAGLYHEQYF.

V and J are TRBV6-2 or TRBV6-3 and TRBJ2-1, with a tentative D call TRBD2 (5 bases). Germline V CDR1 and CDR2: MNHEY, SVGEGT. The V and J ends lost 0 bases and 9 bases respectively, with 12 bases between them. The CDR3 extends over 14 amino acids. The CDR3 is CASSYSRLIGEQFF. DNA of the CDR3: TGTGCCAGCAGTTACTCTCGACTAATCGGTGAGCAGTTCTTC.

The V call is TRBV6-5, the J call TRBJ2-7, with 7 bases identical to TRBD1. This CDR3 is 16 amino acids long. Trimming at V came to 0 bases and at J to 3 bases, leaving 8 bases not matched to a gene. Looked up from germline, CDR1 is MNHEY and CDR2 is SVGAGI. In nucleotides, the CDR3 is TGTGCCAGCAGTTACTCAGGGGGCTCCTACCTCTACGAGCAGTACTTC. The encoded protein is CASSYSGGSYLYEQYF.